This entry is about one T cell receptor (beta chain). The sample originates from a study of shared clonotypes between healthy human individuals. Deep-level settings were used for running the assay. Using immunoSEQ multiplex PCR, the repertoire was profiled, and TCRdb retains in-frame clones only, with some absent. This table holds approximately 2,000,000 clones, less than 95% found once. There are 18 residues in the CDR3. From germline, CDR1 is SGHVS and CDR2 FQNEAQ. V lost 1 base, J lost 8 bases, and 16 bases stayed unmatched. Sequencing was done on a sample of naive CD4+ T cells from PBMCs. Noted subset: CD45RA+ positively selected. This rearrangement joins TRBV7-8 to TRBJ2-1, with 8 bases fitting TRBD1. The receptor was derived from a man aged 18-30 years in good health. Some clones in this sample may be carry-over from other donors' samples. CDR3 loop: CASSLGFRDRRSRDEQFF. CDR3 sequence (DNA): TGTGCCAGCAGCTTAGGATTCCGGGACAGGAGGAGTAGGGATGAGCAGTTCTTC.